The 17 T cell receptor beta chains listed next were all sequenced from one sample in a study of T cells in Graves' hyperthyroidism and ophthalmopathy. RNA transcripts yielded amplified TCR beta CDR3 regions. HTBI primers drove first-round RT-PCR of the TCR CDR3. Via MiXCR, TCRdb re-called the multiplex PCR reads, giving one row per CDR3 protein. Seen here are under 750,000 distinct CDR3 sequences, roughly 20% observed once, and the top ten hold 16%. The sequenced material came from blood. The source of these receptors is a woman aged 50 to 60 with Graves' hyperthyroidism that later progressed to Graves' ophthalmopathy.

The rearrangement joins TRBV7-6 to TRBJ2-1; a weak D match, TRBD1 (6 bases). V gave up 3 bases and J gave up 2 bases, with 14 bases separating them. CDR1 SGHVS and CDR2 FNYEAQ come from the germline V gene. CDR3 length: 16 residues. CDR3 nucleotides: TGTGCCAGCAGCTTGAAGGGACACCTCACCTACAATGAGCAGTTCTTC. Translated: CASSLKGHLTYNEQFF.

V and J are TRBV7-2 and TRBJ1-4; D may be TRBD1 (5 bases). From germline, CDR1 is SGHTA and CDR2 FQGNSA. The V and J ends lost 1 base and 8 bases respectively, with 14 bases between them. This CDR3 comprises 15 residues. CDR3 sequence: CASSLVLGGGEKLFF. The DNA for the CDR3 is TGTGCCAGCAGCTTAGTTTTGGGGGGTGGCGAAAAACTGTTTTTT.

Many counts were recorded for this clonotype. This rearrangement joins TRBV20-1 to TRBJ1-1; D remains ambiguous. The germline V gene encodes CDR1 DFQATT and CDR2 SNEGSKA (reference sequence). With 6 bases removed from V and 4 bases from J, the gap between germline ends came to 21 bases. The CDR3 sequence is 15 residues long. The CDR3 DNA is TGCAGTGCAGAGGACCTCCGGAGCCGTGGCACTGAAGCTTTCTTT. Amino acids: CSAEDLRSRGTEAFF.

The chain recombines TRBV5-8 with TRBJ1-1, with D unresolved. This CDR3 is built from 15 residues. The germline V gene encodes CDR1 SGHTS and CDR2 YDEGEE. V was shortened by 4 bases and J by 0 bases, with 13 bases between the two germline ends. The CDR3 reads CASSPRRPMNTEAFF. CDR3 sequence (DNA): TGTGCCAGCAGCCCACGTAGACCCATGAACACTGAAGCTTTCTTT.

This clonotype was counted at least ten times. The chain joins TRBV12-3 or TRBV12-4 to TRBJ2-4; D gene ambiguous. The V gene lost 4 bases and the J gene lost 1 base, with 11 bases spanning the gap. The CDR3 is 15 amino acids. CDR3 nucleotides: TGTGCCAGCAGTTCCGGACGGAGTGCCAAAAACATTCAGTACTTC. Translating gives CASSSGRSAKNIQYF.

This clonotype has ten or more counts. The rearrangement links TRBV13 to TRBJ2-5; 16 bases line up with TRBD2. The CDR3 extends over 18 amino acids. The junction had 9 bases not matched to a gene; V was cut back by 3 bases and J by 5 bases. Germline V lookup: CDR1 PRHDT, CDR2 FYEKMQ (reference sequence). Written as DNA, the CDR3 is TGTGCCAGCAGCTTCAGGCCTGGGACTAGCGGGGGGGCTGAGACCCAGTACTTC. Amino acids: CASSFRPGTSGGAETQYF.

This clonotype was counted at least ten times. This chain uses TRBV12-3 or TRBV12-4 with TRBJ2-5; no definite D call. This CDR3 contains 14 residues. The V and J ends lost 3 bases and 5 bases respectively, with 13 bases between them. The CDR3 region is CASSFVTPVETQYF. The CDR3 bases are TGTGCCAGCAGTTTTGTTACCCCGGTGGAGACCCAGTACTTC.

The table lists this clonotype with many counts. This chain links TRBV3-1 with TRBJ1-2; no clear D. This CDR3 is 15 amino acids long. Trimming removed 1 base at V and 1 base at J, with 10 bases between. From germline, CDR1 is LGHDT and CDR2 YNNKEL (reference sequence). The CDR3 loop reads CASSQGTVINYGYTF. The CDR3 DNA follows: TGTGCCAGCAGCCAAGGCACAGTAATTAACTATGGCTACACCTTC.

This clonotype was seen a few times. The rearrangement joins TRBV6-1 to TRBJ2-3; D uncertain. In germline, CDR1 is MNHNS, CDR2 SASEGT. CDR3 length equals 14 residues. Trimming left V 5 bases short and J 0 bases short, with 9 bases between. DNA for the CDR3: TGTGCCAGCAGTTTAAGCACTAGCACAGATACGCAGTATTTT. It yields the protein CASSLSTSTDTQYF.

This clonotype occurred a few times. This chain connects TRBV5-1 to TRBJ2-5, with TRBD1 as a possible D gene (5 bases). Germline V gives CDR1 SGHRS, CDR2 YFSETQ. The length of the CDR3 is 13 residues. Trimming pared 4 bases from V and 5 bases from J, leaving 12 bases between. The CDR3 sequence is CASSTGYGETQYF. As DNA, the CDR3 is TGCGCCAGCAGCACAGGCTATGGGGAGACCCAGTACTTC.

This clonotype has more than one count but fewer than ten. The genes are TRBV5-6 and TRBJ1-4; unclear D gene. V was cut by 4 bases and J by 4 bases, with 8 bases left in between. Germline lookup yields CDR1 SGHDT and CDR2 YYEEEE. There are 13 residues in the CDR3. This CDR3 is CASSLPFNEKLFF. DNA of the CDR3: TGTGCCAGCAGCCTTCCCTTTAATGAAAAACTGTTTTTT.

This clonotype came up many times. The chain couples TRBV10-3 to TRBJ1-2, with unresolved D. Per the germline V gene, CDR1 is ENHRY and CDR2 is SYGVKD. Between the trimmed V and J ends, which lost 8 bases and 2 bases, there was a span of 9 bases. This CDR3 has 12 residues. CDR3 DNA: TGTGCCATCTTGATAGGGAACTATGGCTACACCTTC. Amino acid sequence: CAILIGNYGYTF.

The V gene is TRBV5-1, the J gene TRBJ1-1, with 10 bases that match TRBD1. The V segment lost 4 bases and the J segment 4 bases; nucleotides outside the gene matches: 7. Germline V gene sequence: CDR1 SGHRS, CDR2 YFSETQ. The CDR3 is 15 amino acids. Written as DNA, the CDR3 is TGCGCCAGCAGCCCTGACAGGGGGCGGATCACTGAAGCTTTCTTT. Translating gives CASSPDRGRITEAFF. Together with reference TRBV5-1 and TRBJ1-1, the CDR3 gives the full variable domain: KAGVTQTPRYLIKTRGQQVTLSCSPISGHRSVSWYQQTPGQGLQFLFEYFSETQRNKGNFPGRFSGRQFSNSRSEMNVSTLELGDSALYLCASSPDRGRITEAFFGQGTRLTVV.

The chain links TRBV25-1 to TRBJ2-1, with 7 bases matching TRBD1. Germline-derived CDR1 and CDR2 are MGHDK and SYGVNS. V shed 3 bases and J 9 bases; nucleotides not matched to a gene: 8. The CDR3 contains 14 residues. CDR3 coding DNA: TGTGCCAGCAGTGATAGGGGGCGCGGTGGTGAGCAGTTCTTC. Translating gives CASSDRGRGGEQFF.

This clonotype has a handful of counts. This CDR3 reads CAGRTDLNTEAFF. CDR3 bases: TGCGCCGGAAGGACGGATCTGAACACTGAAGCTTTCTTT. The chain combines TRBV5-1 with TRBJ1-1, with D uncertain. This CDR3 region has 13 residues. V was clipped by 10 bases and J by 0 bases, with 13 bases between them. Germline loops: CDR1 SGHRS, CDR2 YFSETQ. Full variable domain (rest looked up from reference TRBV5-1 and TRBJ1-1): KAGVTQTPRYLIKTRGQQVTLSCSPISGHRSVSWYQQTPGQGLQFLFEYFSETQRNKGNFPGRFSGRQFSNSRSEMNVSTLELGDSALYLCAGRTDLNTEAFFGQGTRLTVV.

This clonotype was recorded at least ten times. V and J are TRBV3-1 and TRBJ2-3; perhaps TRBD2 as D (6 bases). This CDR3 comprises 14 residues. V lost 3 bases, J lost 7 bases, and 14 bases lay in between. Germline V gene lookup returns CDR1 LGHDT and CDR2 YNNKEL (reference sequence). In DNA, the CDR3 is TGTGCCAGCAGCCACGGGGACTCCTCTAATACGCAGTATTTT. The encoded protein is CASSHGDSSNTQYF.

Comments on this clonotype: A much larger clone differs by one base, so this may be a read error. CDR3: CASDNGVGNTGELFF. CDR3 nucleotides: TGTGCCAGCGATAACGGGGTGGGGAACACCGGGGAGCTGTTTTTT. The chain recombines TRBV6-2 or TRBV6-3 with TRBJ2-2; a possible D gene is TRBD2 (5 bases). The CDR3 consists of 15 residues. V was trimmed by 8 bases and J by 1 base, leaving 14 bases between them. Germline V CDR1 and CDR2: MNHEY, SVGEGT.